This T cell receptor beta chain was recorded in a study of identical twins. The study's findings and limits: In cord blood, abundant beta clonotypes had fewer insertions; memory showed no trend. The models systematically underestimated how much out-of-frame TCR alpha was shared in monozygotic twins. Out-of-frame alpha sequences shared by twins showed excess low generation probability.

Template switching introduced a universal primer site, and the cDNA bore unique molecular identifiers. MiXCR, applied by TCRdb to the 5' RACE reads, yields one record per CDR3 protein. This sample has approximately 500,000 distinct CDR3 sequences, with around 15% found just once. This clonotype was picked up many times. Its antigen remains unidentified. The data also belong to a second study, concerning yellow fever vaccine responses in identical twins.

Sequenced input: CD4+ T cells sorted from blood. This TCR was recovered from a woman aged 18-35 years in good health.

CDR3 amino acids: CSVEDPGQGSQVQYF. The CDR3 nucleotides read TGCAGCGTTGAAGATCCGGGACAGGGTTCTCAGGTGCAGTACTTC. The chain is built from TRBV29-1 and TRBJ2-7, with TRBD1 matching 9 bases. V shed 0 bases, J shed 9 bases, and the junction held 12 bases outside the gene matches. This CDR3 spans 15 amino acids. Germline-derived CDR1 and CDR2 are SQVTM and ANQGSEA.